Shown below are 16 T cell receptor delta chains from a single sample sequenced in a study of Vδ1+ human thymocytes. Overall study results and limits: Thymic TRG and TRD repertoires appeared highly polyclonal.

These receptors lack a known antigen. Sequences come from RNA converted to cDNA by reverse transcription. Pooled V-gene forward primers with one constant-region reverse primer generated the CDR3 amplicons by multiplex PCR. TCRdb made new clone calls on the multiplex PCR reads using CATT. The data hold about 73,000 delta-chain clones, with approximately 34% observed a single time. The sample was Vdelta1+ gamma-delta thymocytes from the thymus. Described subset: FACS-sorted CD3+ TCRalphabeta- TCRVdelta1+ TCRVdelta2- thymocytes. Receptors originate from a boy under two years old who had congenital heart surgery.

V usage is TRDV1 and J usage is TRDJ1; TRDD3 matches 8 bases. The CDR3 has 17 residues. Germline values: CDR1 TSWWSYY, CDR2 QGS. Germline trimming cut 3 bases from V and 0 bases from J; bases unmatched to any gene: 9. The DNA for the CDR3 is TGTGCTCTTGGGGAGGATACTGGGGGTCAAAACACCGATAAACTCATCTTT. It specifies CALGEDTGGQNTDKLIF.

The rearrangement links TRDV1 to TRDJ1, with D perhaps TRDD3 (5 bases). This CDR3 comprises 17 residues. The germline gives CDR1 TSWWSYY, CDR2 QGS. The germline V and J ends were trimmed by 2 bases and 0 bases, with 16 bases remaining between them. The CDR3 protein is CALGETRPGLYTDKLIF. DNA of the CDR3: TGTGCTCTTGGGGAAACTAGGCCTGGGCTTTACACCGATAAACTCATCTTT.

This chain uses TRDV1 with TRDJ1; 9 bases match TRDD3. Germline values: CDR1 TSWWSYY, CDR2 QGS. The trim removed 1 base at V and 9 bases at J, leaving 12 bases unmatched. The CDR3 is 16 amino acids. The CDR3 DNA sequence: TGTGCTCTTGGGGAACGGGGTGGAGTGGGGGATATAGAACTCATCTTT. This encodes CALGERGGVGDIELIF.

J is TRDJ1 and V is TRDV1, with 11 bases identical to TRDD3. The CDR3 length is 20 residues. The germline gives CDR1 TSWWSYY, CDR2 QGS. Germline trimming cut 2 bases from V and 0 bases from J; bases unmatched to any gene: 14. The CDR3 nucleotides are TGTGCTCTTGGGGAAGGGAAAAAGCCTTGGGGGATACGCGACACCGATAAACTCATCTTT. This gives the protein CALGEGKKPWGIRDTDKLIF.

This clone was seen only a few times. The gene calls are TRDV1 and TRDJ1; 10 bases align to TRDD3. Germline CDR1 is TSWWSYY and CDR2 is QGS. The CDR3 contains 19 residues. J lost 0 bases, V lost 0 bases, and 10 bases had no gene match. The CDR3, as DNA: TGTGCTCTTGGGGAACTGAGCGTGGGGGGGATACGTTACACCGATAAACTCATCTTT. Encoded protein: CALGELSVGGIRYTDKLIF.

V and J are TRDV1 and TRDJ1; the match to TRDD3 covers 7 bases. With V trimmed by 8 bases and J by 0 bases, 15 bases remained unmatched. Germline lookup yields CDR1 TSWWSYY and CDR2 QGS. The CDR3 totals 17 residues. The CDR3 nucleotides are TGTGCTCTTCAATTCCCTACTGGGGACTTGTACACCGATAAACTCATCTTT. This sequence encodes CALQFPTGDLYTDKLIF.

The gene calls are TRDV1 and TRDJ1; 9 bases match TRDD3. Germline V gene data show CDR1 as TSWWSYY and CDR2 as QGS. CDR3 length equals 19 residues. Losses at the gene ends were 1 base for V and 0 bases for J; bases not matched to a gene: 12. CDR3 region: CALGERDGGYSLYTDKLIF. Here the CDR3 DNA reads TGTGCTCTTGGGGAACGCGACGGGGGATACTCCCTGTACACCGATAAACTCATCTTT.

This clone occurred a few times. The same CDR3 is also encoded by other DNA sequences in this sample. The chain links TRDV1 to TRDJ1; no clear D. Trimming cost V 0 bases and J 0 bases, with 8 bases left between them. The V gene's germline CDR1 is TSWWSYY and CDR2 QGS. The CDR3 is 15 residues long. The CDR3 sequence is CALGELGGNTDKLIF. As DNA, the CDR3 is TGTGCTCTTGGGGAACTCGGAGGGAACACCGATAAACTCATCTTT.

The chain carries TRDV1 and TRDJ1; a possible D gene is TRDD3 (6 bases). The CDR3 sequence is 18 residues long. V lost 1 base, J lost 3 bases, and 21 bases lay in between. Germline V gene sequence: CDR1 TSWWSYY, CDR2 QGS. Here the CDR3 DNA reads TGTGCTCTTGGGGAACCCCCGGGGGGGCTCCTGGGGCCCGATAAACTCATCTTT. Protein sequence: CALGEPPGGLLGPDKLIF.

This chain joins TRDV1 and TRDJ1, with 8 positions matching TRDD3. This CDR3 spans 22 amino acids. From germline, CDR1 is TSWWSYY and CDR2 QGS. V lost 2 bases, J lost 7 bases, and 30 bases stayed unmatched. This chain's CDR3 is CALGETPSPLSYWGWKSPKLIF. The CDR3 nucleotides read TGTGCTCTTGGGGAAACCCCGTCCCCATTATCGTACTGGGGGTGGAAGAGCCCTAAACTCATCTTT.

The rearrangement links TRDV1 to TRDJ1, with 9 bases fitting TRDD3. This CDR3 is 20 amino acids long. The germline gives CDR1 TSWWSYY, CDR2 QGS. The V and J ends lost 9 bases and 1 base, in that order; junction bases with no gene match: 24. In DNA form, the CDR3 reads TGTGCTCTCTCGGAACGTCGGCTGGGTGAGTACTGGGGGAGCACCGATAAACTCATCTTT. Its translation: CALSERRLGEYWGSTDKLIF.

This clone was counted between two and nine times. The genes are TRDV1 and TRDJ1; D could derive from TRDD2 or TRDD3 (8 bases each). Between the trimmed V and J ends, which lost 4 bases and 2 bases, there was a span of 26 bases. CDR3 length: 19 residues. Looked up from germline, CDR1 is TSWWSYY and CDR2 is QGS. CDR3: CALGGHLPIRYWGTDKLIF. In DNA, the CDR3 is TGTGCTCTTGGGGGCCACCTTCCTATAAGGTACTGGGGGACCGATAAACTCATCTTT.

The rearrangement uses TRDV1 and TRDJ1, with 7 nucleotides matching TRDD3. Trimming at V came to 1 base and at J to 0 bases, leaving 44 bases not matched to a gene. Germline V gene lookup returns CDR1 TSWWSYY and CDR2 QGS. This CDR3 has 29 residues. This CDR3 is CALGEPSRSLQPLVGGCPFPPGYTDKLIF. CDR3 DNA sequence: TGTGCTCTTGGGGAACCGAGTCGGAGCCTACAACCTCTGGTGGGGGGATGCCCTTTTCCCCCAGGGTACACCGATAAACTCATCTTT.

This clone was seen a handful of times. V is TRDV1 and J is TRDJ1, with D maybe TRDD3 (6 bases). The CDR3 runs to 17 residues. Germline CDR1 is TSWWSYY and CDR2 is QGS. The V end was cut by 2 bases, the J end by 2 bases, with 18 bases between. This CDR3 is CALGEGGAPGMTDKLIF. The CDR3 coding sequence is TGTGCTCTTGGGGAAGGTGGGGCGCCGGGGATGACCGATAAACTCATCTTT.

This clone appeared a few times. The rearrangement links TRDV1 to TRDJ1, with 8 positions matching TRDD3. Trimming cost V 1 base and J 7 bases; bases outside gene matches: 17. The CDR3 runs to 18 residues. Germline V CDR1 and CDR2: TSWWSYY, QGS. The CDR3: CALGEPPSPTGDTGKLIF. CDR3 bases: TGTGCTCTTGGGGAACCTCCTTCCCCGACTGGGGATACAGGTAAACTCATCTTT.

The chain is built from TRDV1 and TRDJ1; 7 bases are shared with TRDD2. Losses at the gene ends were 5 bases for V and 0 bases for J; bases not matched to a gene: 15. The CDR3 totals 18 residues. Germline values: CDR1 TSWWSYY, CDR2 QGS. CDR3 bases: TGTGCTCTTGGGACCAACTTCCTATCGATAGCGTACACCGATAAACTCATCTTT. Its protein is CALGTNFLSIAYTDKLIF.